Sequencing of this T cell receptor (beta chain) was carried out in a study of cytomegalovirus exposure and HLA in healthy donors. General study points: Most CMV-associated TCR beta chains were later found to appear HLA-restricted. The study found most TCR sequences rare, yet found some public TCRs in many donors.

60 Vbeta and 13 Jbeta primers were used in PCR. Libraries were prepared by immunoSEQ multiplex PCR; TCRdb keeps only in-frame clonotypes and omits some of them. The sample shows 100,000 to 150,000 clones, 80% of them seen only once. A few counts support this clone. Its target is unknown. J gave up 1 base and V 6 bases, and 4 bases lay outside the gene matches. The CDR3 loop spans 15 amino acids. Per the germline V gene, CDR1 is MDHEN and CDR2 is SYDVKM. The sequence derives from a man in his forties or fifties in good health and CMV-seronegative. The material sequenced was PBMCs. The chain uses TRBV28 and TRBJ1-5; 9 nucleotides align to TRBD1. CDR3 sequence reads: CASRPGTGSNQPQHF. In DNA form, the CDR3 reads TGTGCCAGCAGGCCCGGGACAGGGAGCAATCAGCCCCAGCATTTT.